This passage covers 21 T cell receptor beta chains from one sample sequenced in a study of OX40 agonist ivuxolimab in advanced cancers. Data came from immunoSEQ multiplex PCR; TCRdb stores just in-frame clones and leaves some out. The table lists tens of thousands of clones, 80% to 90% of them singletons. This sample comprised CD4+ or CD8+ T cells sorted from blood, obtained in a trial of the OX40 agonist ivuxolimab. These receptor sequences come from an adult with an advanced solid tumor such as melanoma, head and neck, liver or kidney cancer.

Worth noting for this clone: At one boundary the junction diverges from the germline segment, which might be a read error. At the DNA level, this CDR3 is encoded by other sequences in the same sample as well. The V gene is TRBV29-1, the J gene TRBJ2-3, with D perhaps matching TRBD2 (5 bases). The CDR3 is 12 residues long. Per germline, CDR1 SQVTM and CDR2 ANQGSEA. Here the CDR3 reads CSVLASTDTQYF. Written as DNA, the CDR3 is TGTAGCGTTCTCGCGAGCACAGATACGCAGTATTTT.

The chain combines TRBV18 with TRBJ2-1; 8 nucleotides align to TRBD1. CDR3 size: 15 residues. With 3 bases clipped from V and 6 bases from J, the junction kept 7 bases outside the gene matches. Germline CDR1 and CDR2: KGHSH and LQKENI. CDR3 loop: CASSPRQGLGNEQFF. The CDR3 DNA follows: TGTGCCAGCTCACCGAGACAGGGGTTAGGCAATGAGCAGTTCTTC.

The rearrangement links TRBV19 to TRBJ2-7; 7 bases agree with TRBD1. CDR1 is LNHDA, CDR2 SQIVND, per germline (reference sequence). The CDR3 sequence is 14 residues long. With V trimmed by 3 bases and J by 2 bases, 4 bases remained unmatched. The CDR3 DNA is TGTGCCAGTAGTATCGGGCAGGGGGCCTACGAGCAGTACTTC. Amino acids: CASSIGQGAYEQYF.

This clone turned up a few times. The chain couples TRBV7-3 to TRBJ2-7; D is unresolved. CDR3 length equals 13 residues. The V gene lost 0 bases and the J gene lost 2 bases, with 5 bases spanning the gap. The V gene's germline CDR1 is SGHTA and CDR2 FQGTGA. The CDR3 loop is CASSLTPAYEQYF. Here the CDR3 DNA reads TGTGCCAGCAGCTTAACCCCAGCCTACGAGCAGTACTTC.

V is TRBV11-2 and J is TRBJ2-1; 8 bases are shared with TRBD2. V lost 0 bases and J lost 9; bases outside the gene matches: 1. Germline V CDR1 and CDR2: SGHAT, FQNNGV. The length of the CDR3 is 13 residues. CDR3 nucleotide sequence: TGTGCCAGCAGCTTAGATCTAGCGGGTGAGCAGTTCTTC. It codes for CASSLDLAGEQFF.

The chain has TRBV5-6 and TRBJ1-5; possibly TRBD1 for D (5 bases). CDR3 length: 14 residues. V lost 1 base and J lost 4, with 9 bases in between. Germline assignment: CDR1 SGHDT and CDR2 YYEEEE. The CDR3 here is CASSLRGINQPQHF. CDR3 nucleotides: TGTGCCAGCAGCTTGCGGGGGATTAATCAGCCCCAGCATTTT.

The V and J genes are TRBV29-1 and TRBJ2-1, with D uncertain. This CDR3 is built from 15 residues. Trimming shortened V by 3 bases and J by 7 bases, and 19 bases separated the two germline ends. Per the germline V gene, CDR1 is SQVTM and CDR2 is ANQGSEA. CDR3 nucleotides: TGCAGCGTTGAGAATGGGTACTACCGAACAAATGAGCAGTTCTTC. Its protein product is CSVENGYYRTNEQFF.

The genes are TRBV18 and TRBJ1-5, with no clear D. Germline V CDR1 and CDR2: KGHSH, LQKENI. The length of the CDR3 is 12 residues. Trimming took off 3 bases at V and 0 bases at J, with 0 bases between the two ends. Written as DNA, the CDR3 is TGTGCCAGCTCACCTAGCAATCAGCCCCAGCATTTT. The encoded protein is CASSPSNQPQHF.

This sequence joins TRBV19 and TRBJ1-1; D remains unclear. Germline V gives CDR1 LNHDA, CDR2 SQIVND (reference sequence). The length of the CDR3 is 15 residues. Trimming removed 3 bases at V and 0 bases at J, with 11 bases between. In nucleotides, the CDR3 is TGTGCCAGTAGTATTCAGGACGCATTGAACACTGAAGCTTTCTTT. Translated, it gives CASSIQDALNTEAFF.

The chain has TRBV18 and TRBJ2-3; possibly TRBD2 for D (6 bases). The CDR3 length is 15 residues. Germline loops: CDR1 KGHSH, CDR2 LQKENI. V was shortened by 3 bases and J by 7 bases, with 17 bases between the two germline ends. The CDR3 nucleotides read TGTGCCAGCTCACCTACCGGGGGACGCGGGAATACGCAGTATTTT. This gives the protein CASSPTGGRGNTQYF.

About this clone: Germline and junction disagree at one end, which may indicate a read error. The V and J genes are TRBV5-4 and TRBJ2-7; a possible D gene is TRBD1 (6 bases). Germline CDR1 reads SGHNT; CDR2 reads YYREEE (reference sequence). The CDR3 runs to 13 residues. Here the CDR3 DNA reads TGTACCAGCAGCGCCGGACAGACCTACGAGCAGTACTTC. It encodes CTSSAGQTYEQYF.

The rearrangement joins TRBV7-2 to TRBJ1-6; TRBD1 aligns across 8 bases. CDR3 size: 15 residues. With 5 bases clipped from V and 5 bases from J, the junction kept 5 bases outside the gene matches. Germline loops: CDR1 SGHTA, CDR2 FQGNSA. CDR3 sequence: CASSPQGADNSPLHF. In DNA, the CDR3 is TGTGCCAGCAGCCCGCAGGGGGCTGATAATTCACCCCTCCACTTT.

The chain is built from TRBV9 and TRBJ1-5, with D perhaps TRBD1 (6 bases). This CDR3 spans 14 amino acids. V lost 4 bases and J lost 11, with 19 bases in between. Looked up from germline, CDR1 is SGDLS and CDR2 is YYNGEE. In DNA form, the CDR3 reads TGTGCCAGCAGCCCGAGTGGGGGCGGTGGGACCCAGCATTTT. Translation gives CASSPSGGGGTQHF. Full variable domain (outside the CDR3, taken from reference TRBV9 and TRBJ1-5): DSGVTQTPKHLITATGQRVTLRCSPRSGDLSVYWYQQSLDQGLQFLIQYYNGEERAKGNILERFSAQQFPDLHSELNLSSLELGDSALYFCASSPSGGGGTQHFGDGTRLSIL.

The CDR3 here is CASAPSWSNTEAFF. In DNA form, the CDR3 reads TGCGCCAGCGCCCCGTCCTGGTCCAACACTGAAGCTTTCTTT. This sequence joins TRBV10-2 and TRBJ1-1, with unresolved D. Trimming left V 8 bases short and J 2 bases short, with 15 bases between. The CDR3 totals 14 residues. Germline V gene sequence: CDR1 WSHSY, CDR2 SAAADI.

The chain uses TRBV5-1 and TRBJ2-7, with a possible D match to TRBD1 (7 bases). CDR3 length: 13 amino acids. CDR1 and CDR2 (germline): SGHRS, YFSETQ. The V end was cut by 5 bases, the J end by 4 bases, with 13 bases between. The CDR3 DNA sequence: TGCGCCAGCAGTAGCAGGGGGGATTACGAGCAGTACTTC. Translated: CASSSRGDYEQYF.

The V call is TRBV7-6, the J call TRBJ2-2, with 9 bases matching TRBD2. The V gene end was trimmed by 3 bases and the J gene end by 2 bases; junction bases not matched to a gene: 4. The CDR3 loop spans 16 amino acids. Germline-derived CDR1 and CDR2 are SGHVS and FNYEAQ. The DNA for the CDR3 is TGTGCCAGCAGCTTTAGCGGGAGTAGAAACACCGGGGAGCTGTTTTTT. This sequence encodes CASSFSGSRNTGELFF.

The chain employs TRBV5-6 and TRBJ1-1; possibly TRBD1 for D (5 bases). This CDR3 is built from 12 residues. The V end was cut by 2 bases, the J end by 6 bases, with 8 bases between. In germline, CDR1 is SGHDT, CDR2 YYEEEE. In nucleotides, the CDR3 is TGTGCCAGCAGCTTACAGACAGCTGAAGCTTTCTTT. It codes for CASSLQTAEAFF. Together with reference TRBV5-6 and TRBJ1-1, the CDR3 gives the full variable domain: DAGVTQSPTHLIKTRGQQVTLRCSPKSGHDTVSWYQQALGQGPQFIFQYYEEEERQRGNFPDRFSGHQFPNYSSELNVNALLLGDSALYLCASSLQTAEAFFGQGTRLTVV.

This rearrangement joins TRBV19 to TRBJ1-1, with D unresolved. Trimming took 4 bases from V and 5 from J, leaving 5 bases between them. The CDR3 extends over 11 amino acids. Germline-derived CDR1 and CDR2 are LNHDA and SQIVND (reference sequence). CDR3 sequence: CASSTGTEAFF. The DNA of the CDR3 is TGTGCCAGTAGTACAGGAACTGAAGCTTTCTTT.

DNA of the CDR3: TGTGCCAGCAGCGCCGCGACAGGGAGAACAGATACGCAGTATTTT. It is translated as CASSAATGRTDTQYF. The rearrangement uses TRBV9 and TRBJ2-3, with 7 bases that match TRBD1. The CDR3 has 15 residues. Germline lookup yields CDR1 SGDLS and CDR2 YYNGEE. V shed 3 bases, J shed 3 bases, and the junction held 7 bases outside the gene matches.

J is TRBJ2-3 and V is TRBV28; TRBD1 matches at 7 bases. CDR1 is MDHEN, CDR2 SYDVKM, per germline. CDR3 length: 16 amino acids. The junction had 14 bases not matched to a gene; V was cut back by 7 bases and J by 4 bases. Here the CDR3 DNA reads TGTGCCAGCACCCTTCAAGGGGGCAATATTGCAGATACGCAGTATTTT. The encoded protein is CASTLQGGNIADTQYF. Combining the CDR3 with reference TRBV28 and TRBJ2-3 gives the whole variable domain DVKVTQSSRYLVKRTGEKVFLECVQDMDHENMFWYRQDPGLGLRLIYFSYDVKMKEKGDIPEGYSVSREKKERFSLILESASTNQTSMYLCASTLQGGNIADTQYFGPGTRLTVL.

The chain has TRBV5-6 and TRBJ1-4, with D possibly being TRBD1 (5 bases). Germline loops: CDR1 SGHDT, CDR2 YYEEEE. Between the trimmed V and J ends, which lost 9 bases and 0 bases, there was a span of 21 bases. This CDR3 has 17 residues. CDR3 coding DNA: TGTGCCATCCTAAAGACAGTTCCACCAACAACTAATGAAAAACTGTTTTTT. Translated: CAILKTVPPTTNEKLFF.